This entry describes one T cell receptor (beta chain). V was pared by 5 bases and J by 7 bases, with 14 bases between. The CDR3 has 12 residues. Germline CDR1 and CDR2: GTSNPN and SVGIG (reference sequence). This sample was included in a study of cytomegalovirus exposure and HLA in healthy donors. The PCR contained 60 Vbeta and 13 Jbeta primers. Measured with immunoSEQ multiplex PCR; TCRdb has only the in-frame clones, and not every one. The sample includes 150,000 to 200,000 clones, 80% of them seen just once. This rearrangement joins TRBV30 to TRBJ1-2, with TRBD1 as a possible D gene (5 bases). The sample consisted of PBMCs. The receptor's source is a boy younger than 18 in good health and CMV-seronegative. Here the CDR3 reads CAWREGTGGYTF. The DNA for the CDR3 is TGTGCCTGGCGGGAGGGGACGGGTGGCTACACCTTC.